This T cell receptor beta chain was captured by sequencing in a study of identical twins (dated by TCRdb to about 2016). For context, the study as a whole: To test whether fetal clonotypes persist, the study used deep sequencing on TCR alpha and beta repertoires from monozygotic twins, unrelated adults of various ages, and cord blood. To rule out contamination, the twin experiments were replicated at different times with different library preparation protocols.

Receptor libraries were prepared by 5' RACE. The instrument given in TCRdb is Illumina HiSeq 2000. Template switching introduced a universal primer binding site; the final cDNA contained a unique molecular identifier, enabling accurate counting of TCR cDNA molecules. Specific primers in the conserved constant-segment region were used to synthesize first-strand cDNA for the TCR alpha and beta chains. To control for contamination, each cDNA library was double barcoded with a SMART-Mk sample barcode plus Illumina barcodes. TruSeq adapter sequences, together with Illumina sample barcodes, were added in two successive PCR steps. Sequencing of the TCR alpha and beta cDNA libraries was done on the Illumina HiSeq platform using custom primers. The authors' analysis ran thus. MiGEC processed the raw reads to extract unique molecular identifiers, while MiXCR was used to determine the CDR3 positions. For each individual, recombination models were inferred using an EM algorithm with the repgenHMM and IGoR tools. Shared clonotype analysis was performed with the tcR package in R, normalizing sharing by the product of cloneset sizes. Out-of-frame nonproductive sequences were analyzed to study raw recombination free of thymic and clonal selection effects. The public sequencing data were trimmed at Q25 with fastp and processed into clonotypes with MiXCR by TCRdb, which kept only in-frame beta chains. Each record represents a unique CDR3 protein, reported with the most common genes and DNA among its rows. The V and J calls and clone size are TCRdb's, not the authors'. The sample table holds about 530,000 distinct CDR3 sequences, of which around 22% were seen once. 0.45% to 0.5% of the sample belongs to the ten largest clones.

The germline V gene supplies CDR1 KGHDR and CDR2 SFDVKD. V has 4 bases trimmed and J has 1 base trimmed; junction bases matching no gene number 1. Reading from cysteine to phenylalanine, the CDR3 counts 16 amino acids. The read is trimmed to its CDR3 DNA, 48 bases read in frame from base 1. Every donor in the study was a healthy Caucasian. Three pairs of female monozygotic twins, all aged 18 to 29 years, made up the twin cohort. Positive isolation kits from Invitrogen were used to isolate the CD4+ and CD8+ T cell populations. General findings and caveats noted by the study authors: Because the same donors could not be followed over many years, the conclusions depended on cross-sectional statistical analysis. Excess twin sharing in beta out-of-frame sequences was weaker because fewer shared sequences lowered the signal-to-noise ratio. In monozygotic twins, out-of-frame TCR alpha sharing was systematically underestimated by recombination models, although the models agreed with sharing between unrelated individuals. Invariant T cells such as MAIT and iNKT could partly confound zero-insertion analyses, although diverse VJ usage argued against such confounding for most clonotypes. Abundant cord blood beta clonotypes carried fewer insertions; young adult naive repertoires showed a weaker similar trend, while memory repertoires showed none. Out-of-frame TCR alpha sequences shared between twins showed an excess of low generation-probability sequences compared with coincidental sharing between unrelated individuals.

With respect to this clonotype: Its target antigen remains unknown. No base quality information exists; no much larger clone differs at one position.

The same sample was also used in a study of yellow fever vaccine responses in identical twins. As that second study puts it: The T cell response to vaccination in identical twins was reported by the authors to appear partly convergent and partly personalized. In identical twins, the study followed T cell clones that responded to the vaccine with precision.

Sequenced sample: CD4+ T cells sorted from blood. The clonotype comes from a woman aged 18-29 years in good health. The chain couples TRBV24-1 to TRBJ2-3, and TRBD2 matches 13 of the central bases. The base sequence is TGTGCCACCAGTGACGGACTAGCGGGAGGCACAGATACGCAGTATTTT. Its protein reads: CATSDGLAGGTDTQYF.